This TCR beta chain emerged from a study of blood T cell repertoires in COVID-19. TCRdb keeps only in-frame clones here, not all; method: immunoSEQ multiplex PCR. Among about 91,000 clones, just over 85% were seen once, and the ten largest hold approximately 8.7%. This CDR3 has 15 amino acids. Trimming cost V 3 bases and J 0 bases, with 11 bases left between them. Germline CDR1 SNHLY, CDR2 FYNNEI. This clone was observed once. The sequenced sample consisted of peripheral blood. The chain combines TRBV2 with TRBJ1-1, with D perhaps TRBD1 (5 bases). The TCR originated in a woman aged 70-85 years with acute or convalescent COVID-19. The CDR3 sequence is CASSETVLMNTEAFF. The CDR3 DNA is TGTGCCAGCAGTGAGACAGTTCTCATGAACACTGAAGCTTTCTTT.